What follows are 24 T cell receptor beta chains derived from one specimen sequenced in a study of shared clonotypes between healthy human individuals. Produced via immunoSEQ multiplex PCR; TCRdb's table is partial and in-frame only. The repertoire consists of approximately 1,500,000 clones, with around 98% occurring once and the leading ten covering approximately 0.44%. The specimen sequenced was naive CD4+ T cells sorted from blood. Subset: CD45RA+ positively selected. The receptors originated from a man between 25 and 39 years old in good health.

The gene calls are TRBV11-3 and TRBJ2-1, with 8 nucleotides matching TRBD1. The germline V gene has CDR1 SGHNT and CDR2 YENEEA. CDR3 length: 16 amino acids. V shed 5 bases, J shed 5 bases, and the junction held 11 bases outside the gene matches. This CDR3 reads CASSTRTGSGDNEQFF. As DNA, the CDR3 is TGTGCCAGCAGCACCAGGACAGGGTCCGGAGACAATGAGCAGTTCTTC.

J is TRBJ2-5 and V is TRBV6-5; the D is unclear. The CDR3 extends over 14 amino acids. V was trimmed by 4 bases and J by 5 bases, leaving 14 bases between them. The germline CDR1 and CDR2 sequences are MNHEY and SVGAGI. The CDR3 sequence is CASSLGPARETQYF. As DNA, the CDR3 is TGTGCCAGCAGTTTAGGACCTGCTAGGGAGACCCAGTACTTC.

The rearrangement links TRBV10-3 to TRBJ1-1; weak D call: TRBD1 (5 bases). The CDR3 sequence is 15 residues long. Germline CDR1 is ENHRY and CDR2 is SYGVKD. The V and J ends lost 2 bases and 5 bases respectively, with 15 bases between them. The CDR3 DNA is TGTGCCATCAGTGAGAGGATGGGCAGGGAGACTGAAGCTTTCTTT. Protein: CAISERMGRETEAFF.

The CDR3 coding sequence is TGTGCCACTACAATCATACCCTACGAGCAGTACTTC. Protein: CATTIIPYEQYF. The chain is built from TRBV5-6 and TRBJ2-7; D call uncertain. The germline gives CDR1 SGHDT, CDR2 YYEEEE. Trimming removed 9 bases at V and 2 bases at J, with 12 bases between. The CDR3 runs 12 residues.

V and J are TRBV29-1 and TRBJ1-1; D gene uncertain. Trimming left V 2 bases short and J 1 base short, with 5 bases between. The CDR3 spans 12 residues. CDR1 SQVTM and CDR2 ANQGSEA come from the germline V gene. The CDR3 region has the DNA TGCAGCGTTGAATTGCAGAACACTGAAGCTTTCTTT. Translated, it gives CSVELQNTEAFF.

CDR3 region: CASSPGQYQYGYTF. The DNA of the CDR3 is TGTGCCAGCAGCCCGGGACAGTACCAATATGGCTACACCTTC. The J gene is TRBJ1-2, the V gene TRBV7-2; 7 nucleotides align to TRBD1. Germline CDR1 SGHTA, CDR2 FQGNSA. Unmatched junction bases numbered 8, after V lost 5 bases and J lost 5 bases. The CDR3 contains 14 residues.

This sequence joins TRBV28 and TRBJ2-1; TRBD1 might be the D (6 bases). Between the trimmed V and J ends, which lost 6 bases and 5 bases, there was a span of 23 bases. The CDR3 totals 17 residues. Germline V gene lookup returns CDR1 MDHEN and CDR2 SYDVKM. The CDR3 DNA reads as TGTGCCAGCAGCTCCGGACAGTCTCTTCGGGTGGACAATGAGCAGTTCTTC. This translates into CASSSGQSLRVDNEQFF. The full variable domain, with the rest looked up from reference TRBV28 and TRBJ2-1, is DVKVTQSSRYLVKRTGEKVFLECVQDMDHENMFWYRQDPGLGLRLIYFSYDVKMKEKGDIPEGYSVSREKKERFSLILESASTNQTSMYLCASSSGQSLRVDNEQFFGPGTRLTVL.

This clone is a singleton in its sample. The chain is built from TRBV5-6 and TRBJ2-7; 7 nucleotides match TRBD1. The CDR3 loop spans 16 amino acids. Germline V lookup: CDR1 SGHDT, CDR2 YYEEEE. Losses at the gene ends were 5 bases for V and 0 bases for J; bases not matched to a gene: 11. CDR3 in DNA: TGTGCCAGCAGTTTTCCTGGACAGGCTAACTCCTACGAGCAGTACTTC. This sequence encodes CASSFPGQANSYEQYF. The variable domain in full, completed from reference TRBV5-6 and TRBJ2-7, reads DAGVTQSPTHLIKTRGQQVTLRCSPKSGHDTVSWYQQALGQGPQFIFQYYEEEERQRGNFPDRFSGHQFPNYSSELNVNALLLGDSALYLCASSFPGQANSYEQYFGPGTRLTVT.

The CDR3 loop reads CASSLAGVVNEQFF. The CDR3, as DNA: TGTGCCAGCAGCTTAGCGGGAGTGGTGAATGAGCAGTTCTTC. The rearrangement uses TRBV7-8 and TRBJ2-1; a possible D gene is TRBD2 (5 bases). CDR1 and CDR2 (germline): SGHVS, FQNEAQ. V lost 0 bases and J 7 bases, leaving 10 bases between the germline ends. The CDR3 consists of 14 residues. Variable domain in full (rest from reference TRBV7-8 and TRBJ2-1): GAGVSQSPRYKVAKRGQDVALRCDPISGHVSLFWYQQALGQGPEFLTYFQNEAQLDKSGLPSDRFFAERPEGSVSTLKIQRTQQEDSAVYLCASSLAGVVNEQFFGPGTRLTVL.

The chain couples TRBV5-4 to TRBJ2-1; the D is unclear. CDR3 length: 14 residues. From germline, CDR1 is SGHNT and CDR2 YYREEE (reference sequence). Between the trimmed V and J ends, which lost 0 bases and 8 bases, there was a span of 12 bases. The CDR3, as DNA: TGTGCCAGCAGCTTGGTATCCCGGGTTGATGAGCAGTTCTTC. This gives the protein CASSLVSRVDEQFF. Filled out from reference TRBV5-4 and TRBJ2-1, the complete variable domain reads ETGVTQSPTHLIKTRGQQVTLRCSSQSGHNTVSWYQQALGQGPQFIFQYYREEENGRGNFPPRFSGLQFPNYSSELNVNALELDDSALYLCASSLVSRVDEQFFGPGTRLTVL.

V is TRBV19 and J is TRBJ2-1; the D gene could be TRBD1 or TRBD2 (5 bases each). CDR1 is LNHDA and CDR2 is SQIVND in the germline V gene (reference sequence). The V and J ends lost 7 bases and 0 bases respectively, with 19 bases between them. The CDR3 runs 17 residues. CDR3 residues: CASTGFGGGVSYNEQFF. Here the CDR3 DNA reads TGTGCCAGTACAGGTTTCGGTGGGGGAGTCTCCTACAATGAGCAGTTCTTC.

CDR3 sequence: CSVEGTGDPYF. CDR3 nucleotide sequence: TGCAGCGTTGAGGGGACAGGGGATCCGTACTTC. This rearrangement joins TRBV29-1 to TRBJ2-5; 10 nucleotides agree with TRBD1. The CDR3 runs to 11 residues. V shed 3 bases, J shed 13 bases, and the junction held 5 bases outside the gene matches. Germline loops: CDR1 SQVTM, CDR2 ANQGSEA.

The V and J genes are TRBV5-3 and TRBJ2-1; D is unclear. TRBV5-3 is labeled an ORF, and its function is uncertain. Between the trimmed V and J ends, which lost 4 bases and 3 bases, there was a span of 14 bases. The CDR3 has 15 residues. CDR3 sequence (DNA): TGTGCCAGAAGCCCCGCAAGGGCGGACTACAATGAGCAGTTCTTC. Its translation is CARSPARADYNEQFF.

The rearrangement links TRBV25-1 to TRBJ2-6; no clear D gene. V was clipped by 3 bases and J by 3 bases, with 3 bases between them. The length of the CDR3 is 13 residues. Germline V CDR1 and CDR2: MGHDK, SYGVNS. The CDR3 DNA reads TGTGCCAGCAGTGACGGTGGGGCCAACGTCCTGACTTTC. It translates to CASSDGGANVLTF.

This clone was seen only once. The chain combines TRBV19 with TRBJ2-7; 13 nucleotides match TRBD2. Germline CDR1 LNHDA, CDR2 SQIVND (reference sequence). This CDR3 is 15 amino acids long. V lost 4 bases, J lost 3 bases, and 3 bases stayed unmatched. The CDR3 region is CASSTLAGGGYEQYF. The CDR3 DNA follows: TGTGCCAGTAGTACACTAGCGGGAGGGGGCTACGAGCAGTACTTC.

V gene TRBV7-8 combines with J gene TRBJ2-7; D is unclear. Germline CDR1 is SGHVS and CDR2 is FQNEAQ. Trimming cost V 3 bases and J 3 bases, with 9 bases left between them. The CDR3 length is 13 residues. CDR3 amino acids: CASSFADGYEQYF. In nucleotides, the CDR3 is TGTGCCAGCAGCTTCGCCGACGGCTACGAGCAGTACTTC.

V and J are TRBV4-3 and TRBJ2-3, with TRBD2 as a possible D gene (5 bases). Deletions cut 0 bases from V and 1 base from J, with 11 bases between. CDR1 LGHNA and CDR2 YSLEER come from the germline V gene. This CDR3 contains 16 residues. CDR3 amino acids: CASSQDRGSGTDTQYF. The CDR3 DNA follows: TGCGCCAGCAGCCAAGATCGCGGGTCGGGCACAGATACGCAGTATTTT.

The V and J genes are TRBV5-4 and TRBJ2-1; 9 nucleotides line up with TRBD2. V lost 4 bases and J lost 10; bases outside the gene matches: 3. This CDR3 is 12 amino acids long. Germline lookup yields CDR1 SGHNT and CDR2 YYREEE (reference sequence). The CDR3 region is CASSLGLAEQFF. DNA of the CDR3: TGTGCCAGCAGCCTTGGACTAGCGGAGCAGTTCTTC.

The rearrangement uses TRBV6-5 and TRBJ2-3; no clear D. The V end lost 4 bases, the J end lost 2 bases, and 16 bases lay between the germline ends. This CDR3 is 16 amino acids long. Germline CDR1 and CDR2: MNHEY and SVGAGI. CDR3 nucleotide sequence: TGTGCCAGCAGTTCCCTCAGGCGCACCCCCACAGATACGCAGTATTTT. It is translated as CASSSLRRTPTDTQYF.

Only one count was recorded for this clone. V and J are TRBV2 and TRBJ1-5; D gene unclear. V was shortened by 2 bases and J by 6 bases, with 5 bases between the two germline ends. The CDR3 consists of 12 residues. The germline CDR1 and CDR2 sequences are SNHLY and FYNNEI. CDR3 bases: TGTGCCAGCAGTGAAACCCCTCAGCCCCAGCATTTT. Residues: CASSETPQPQHF.

This clone was detected only a few times. Other DNA sequences of this sample code for an identical CDR3. The chain is built from TRBV7-3 and TRBJ2-2; D unresolved. Between the trimmed V and J ends, which lost 1 base and 5 bases, there was a span of 5 bases. CDR1 and CDR2 (germline): SGHTA, FQGTGA. The CDR3 covers 13 residues. In nucleotides, the CDR3 is TGTGCCAGCAGCTTAATCGGGACCGGGGAGCTGTTTTTT. It yields the protein CASSLIGTGELFF.

V is TRBV2 and J is TRBJ1-2, with 7 bases lining up with TRBD1. V was pared by 4 bases and J by 5 bases, with 16 bases of the junction left unmatched. CDR1 and CDR2 from the germline V gene are SNHLY and FYNNEI. CDR3 length equals 17 residues. The DNA of the CDR3 is TGTGCCAGCAGTGCCGAAACAGGGGCGGTTTATACGTATGGCTACACCTTC. As protein: CASSAETGAVYTYGYTF.

The chain has TRBV5-4 and TRBJ2-3; D might be TRBD2 (6 bases). V was shortened by 1 base and J by 4 bases, with 13 bases between the two germline ends. This CDR3 comprises 15 residues. The germline V gene has CDR1 SGHNT and CDR2 YYREEE (reference sequence). The CDR3 nucleotides read TGTGCCAGCAGCTTGTCCCTGGGGGGAGCAGATACGCAGTATTTT. It codes for CASSLSLGGADTQYF.

The rearrangement joins TRBV19 to TRBJ1-5; 7 bases agree with TRBD1. CDR1 and CDR2 (germline): LNHDA, SQIVND (reference sequence). The V and J ends lost 10 bases and 2 bases, in that order; junction bases with no gene match: 5. The CDR3 loop spans 13 amino acids. The chain's CDR3 is CATTGVGNQPQHF. CDR3 DNA: TGTGCCACTACAGGGGTGGGCAATCAGCCCCAGCATTTT.